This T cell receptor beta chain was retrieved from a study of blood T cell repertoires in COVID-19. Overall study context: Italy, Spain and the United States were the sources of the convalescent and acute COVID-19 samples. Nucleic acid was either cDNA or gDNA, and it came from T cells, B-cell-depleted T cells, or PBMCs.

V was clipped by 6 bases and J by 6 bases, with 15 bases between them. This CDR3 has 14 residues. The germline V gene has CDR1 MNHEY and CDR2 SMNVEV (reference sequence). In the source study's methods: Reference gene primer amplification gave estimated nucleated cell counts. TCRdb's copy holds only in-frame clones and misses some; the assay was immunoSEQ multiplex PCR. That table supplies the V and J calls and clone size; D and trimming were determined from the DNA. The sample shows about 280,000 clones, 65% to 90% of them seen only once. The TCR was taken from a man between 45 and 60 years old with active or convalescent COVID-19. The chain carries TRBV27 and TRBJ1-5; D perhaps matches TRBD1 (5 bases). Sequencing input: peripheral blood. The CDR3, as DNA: TGTGCCAGCAGCCAGGGAAATCCGGGTCAGCCCCAGCATTTT. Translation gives CASSQGNPGQPQHF.